The TCR beta chain described here comes from a study of T cells after yellow fever vaccination. The study's findings and limits: A small proportion of clonotypes was detected in both the CD4 and CD8 compartments.

Only a few counts were recorded for this clonotype. The antigen is undetermined. TCRdb passed the 5' RACE reads through MiXCR, listing each CDR3 protein once. The table includes around 320,000 distinct CDR3 sequences, around 4.4% detected once. The germline gives CDR1 LGHNA, CDR2 YSLEER. The germline V and J ends were trimmed by 0 bases and 2 bases, with 15 bases remaining between them. This CDR3 region has 17 residues. The chain carries TRBV4-3 and TRBJ2-3; D assignment may be TRBD1 or TRBD2 (6 bases each). The sequence came from a man younger than 35 who received the YFV17D yellow fever vaccine. Sequences were derived from PBMCs, sampled 15 days after the yellow fever booster vaccination. CDR3 region: CASSQEIGGDTTDTQYF. For the CDR3, the DNA is TGCGCCAGCAGCCAAGAAATCGGCGGGGACACCACAGATACGCAGTATTTT.